These T cell receptor beta chains were read from a single sample in a study of radiation and T cells in renal cell carcinoma. Generated by immunoSEQ multiplex PCR, the TCRdb table keeps only in-frame clones and is missing some. The sample lists approximately 24,000 clones, around 47% occurring once. The sequences come from tumor tissue, collected from a patient whose treatment included radiotherapy and nephrectomy. Source of these receptors: a woman between 45 and 65 years old with renal cell carcinoma. The CDR3 runs from the conserved cysteine through the conserved F or W. Fields, in order: CDR3 protein, J gene, clone size, V gene. For some rows the clone size is stated as once, few or many, or as a class when expanded; others skip it.

CDR3: CASSLAYERGYTF; J: TRBJ1-2; size: -; V: TRBV5-1
CDR3: CASSLSGLADNEQFF; J: TRBJ2-1; size: few; V: TRBV7-6
CDR3: CAISESGLGDSPLHF; J: TRBJ1-6; size: -; V: TRBV10-3
CDR3: CASSYRTGELFF; J: TRBJ2-2; size: once; V: TRBV6-5
CDR3: CASRGDPFEAFF; J: TRBJ1-1; size: many; V: TRBV6-5
CDR3: CASSRTDGRETQYF; J: TRBJ2-5; size: few; V: TRBV13
CDR3: CASSQVSGAFDTEAFF; J: TRBJ1-1; size: -; V: TRBV4-1
CDR3: CASSDSGRGVSPLHF; J: TRBJ1-6; size: -; V: TRBV6-4
CDR3: CASSSGFRVAEAFF; J: TRBJ1-1; size: -; V: TRBV7-2
CDR3: CASSLEGRRETQYF; J: TRBJ2-5; size: few; V: TRBV7-9
CDR3: CAISGPDRGEETQYF; J: TRBJ2-5; size: -; V: TRBV10-3
CDR3: CASRGTGGSSSPLHF; J: TRBJ1-6; size: -; V: TRBV5-4
CDR3: CASSENGGPSYEQYF; J: TRBJ2-7; size: -; V: TRBV6-1
CDR3: CASRGQGGMNTEAFF; J: TRBJ1-1; size: -; V: TRBV6-5
CDR3: CASSEFLSGQGAWTNYGYTF; J: TRBJ1-2; size: -; V: TRBV6-1
CDR3: CASSSPPNYGYTF; J: TRBJ1-2; size: -; V: TRBV7-8
CDR3: CASSKGQGLGYTF; J: TRBJ1-2; size: -; V: TRBV6-5
CDR3: CASSLAAATNEKLFF; J: TRBJ1-4; size: -; V: TRBV7-8
CDR3: CASSLRQEGNTIYF; J: TRBJ1-3; size: medium-sized; V: TRBV7-9
CDR3: CASSSGPDTQYF; J: TRBJ2-3; size: -; V: TRBV7-2
CDR3: CASSLEALQGGDTEAFF; J: TRBJ1-1; size: -; V: TRBV13
CDR3: CASSLVTGRYSRTQYF; J: TRBJ2-5; size: -; V: TRBV5-4
CDR3: CASSGTDRLSYEQYF; J: TRBJ2-7; size: once; V: TRBV25-1
CDR3: CASSESGASGGQYF; J: TRBJ2-7; size: -; V: TRBV2
CDR3: CASSPQASTDTQYF; J: TRBJ2-3; size: -; V: TRBV6-5
CDR3: CSVGLSGNTIYF; J: TRBJ1-3; size: -; V: TRBV29-1
CDR3: CASSQDRTAYGYTF; J: TRBJ1-2; size: once; V: TRBV4-2
CDR3: CASSSRVGLGNEQFF; J: TRBJ2-1; size: once; V: TRBV7-8
CDR3: CASSQAGGETQYF; J: TRBJ2-5; size: -; V: TRBV4-2
CDR3: CASGFDGTGDMDQYF; J: TRBJ2-5; size: -; V: TRBV12-5
CDR3: CSAIPGRGTYEQYF; J: TRBJ2-7; size: few; V: TRBV29-1
CDR3: CASSWGTGRSYNSPLHF; J: TRBJ1-6; size: -; V: TRBV5-1
CDR3: CASSHPGTRTDEQFF; J: TRBJ2-1; size: -; V: TRBV4-1
CDR3: CSVRGNTEAFF; J: TRBJ1-1; size: -; V: TRBV20-1
CDR3: CASSSRDRGNNEQFF; J: TRBJ2-1; size: -; V: TRBV6-6
CDR3: CAWSVSRNTGELFF; J: TRBJ2-2; size: once; V: TRBV30
CDR3: CASSESLDRGNTGELFF; J: TRBJ2-2; size: -; V: TRBV9
CDR3: CASSRSRGEYNSPLHF; J: TRBJ1-6; size: -; V: TRBV7-2
CDR3: CASRPPGRPNQPQHF; J: TRBJ1-5; size: -; V: TRBV2
CDR3: CASSFLAGGSTDTQYF; J: TRBJ2-3; size: few; V: TRBV6-5
CDR3: CASSLESGEAFF; J: TRBJ1-1; size: -; V: TRBV7-8
CDR3: CASSQVSSNTGELFF; J: TRBJ2-2; size: -; V: TRBV9
CDR3: CASRLGGWQPQHF; J: TRBJ1-5; size: few; V: TRBV19
CDR3: CASSLAGSGEQFF; J: TRBJ2-1; size: -; V: TRBV7-9